This TCR beta chain emerged from a study of Ad26.COV2.S vaccination and SARS-CoV-2 variants. For this clone: No antigen is known for it.

Study-wide findings and caveats: The analyses of TCR breadth and depth may have understated the size of total T cell responses. In vaccinated individuals, spike-specific CD8+ and CD4+ T cell responses reportedly displayed substantial breadth. It was found that vaccine and placebo recipients had similar non-spike TCR breadth.

Profiling relied on immunoSEQ multiplex PCR, and the TCRdb table lists in-frame clones only, not all of them. The table lists about 94,000 clones, more than 65% of them singletons. V was shortened by 5 bases and J by 8 bases, with 21 bases between the two germline ends. Germline CDR1 and CDR2: SGHAT and FQNNGV. This CDR3 is 16 amino acids long. The chain couples TRBV11-2 to TRBJ1-4; D is perhaps TRBD1 (6 bases). This receptor was identified in a human donor who had recovered from COVID-19. Sequencing was performed on peripheral blood, taken after recovery from COVID-19. For the CDR3, the DNA is TGTGCCAGCAGCCCACGGGGGGCAAACCAGGGGGAAAAACTGTTTTTT. This translates into CASSPRGANQGEKLFF.